These T cell receptor beta chains were read from a single sample in a study of cytomegalovirus exposure and HLA in healthy donors. TCRdb keeps only in-frame clones here, not all; method: immunoSEQ multiplex PCR. The table includes about 160,000 clones, 84% detected once. Sequencing input: PBMCs. The source of these receptors is a man younger than 40 in good health and CMV-seronegative. Each CDR3 is given with its conserved first and last residue. A D gene is named only where the DNA matches it firmly. The size field is filled for only some rows; it gives once, few, many or a size class.

J gene: TRBJ2-1
V gene: TRBV18
D gene: TRBD1
clone size: NA
CDR3 DNA: TGTGCCAGCTCACCCGGACAGGAGTACAATGAGCAGTTCTTC
CDR3 protein: CASSPGQEYNEQFF

J gene: TRBJ1-2
V gene: TRBV7-8
D gene: NA
clone size: NA
CDR3 DNA: TGTGCCAGCAGCGCGCAGGGCTCCAGTTCAGCTAACTATGGCTACACCTTC
CDR3 protein: CASSAQGSSSANYGYTF

J gene: TRBJ2-1
V gene: TRBV14
D gene: NA
clone size: NA
CDR3 DNA: TGTGCCAGCAGCCAAGGTAGATACAATGAGCAGTTCTTC
CDR3 protein: CASSQGRYNEQFF

J gene: TRBJ2-7
V gene: TRBV21-1
D gene: NA
clone size: NA
CDR3 DNA: TGTGCCAGCAGCAAAGGTCTGGTTGGACAGAGAGCCTACGAGCAGTACTTC
CDR3 protein: CASSKGLVGQRAYEQYF

J gene: TRBJ2-5
V gene: TRBV2
D gene: NA
clone size: NA
CDR3 DNA: TGTGCCAGCAGTGAGAGGCTACAAGAGACCCAGTACTTC
CDR3 protein: CASSERLQETQYF

J gene: TRBJ1-1
V gene: TRBV6-5
D gene: NA
clone size: few
CDR3 DNA: TGTGCCAGCAGTTACTCGCGGGGGAACACTGAAGCTTTCTTT
CDR3 protein: CASSYSRGNTEAFF

J gene: TRBJ2-3
V gene: TRBV5-4
D gene: NA
clone size: NA
CDR3 DNA: TGTGCCAGCAGCTTGGTCGGCAGGGATACGCAGTATTTT
CDR3 protein: CASSLVGRDTQYF

J gene: TRBJ1-6
V gene: TRBV5-6
D gene: TRBD1
clone size: NA
CDR3 DNA: TGTGCCAGTTTCCTTAAACAGGGGAGTTATAATTCACCCCTCCACTTT
CDR3 protein: CASFLKQGSYNSPLHF

J gene: TRBJ2-7
V gene: TRBV4-1
D gene: NA
clone size: NA
CDR3 DNA: TGCGCCAGCAGCCAAGTTTCGGGGGGCCGACCCTACGAGCAGTACTTC
CDR3 protein: CASSQVSGGRPYEQYF

J gene: TRBJ1-1
V gene: TRBV7-2
D gene: NA
clone size: NA
CDR3 DNA: TGTGCCAGCAGTCCCTCCCACACCCGGAACACTGAAGCTTTCTTT
CDR3 protein: CASSPSHTRNTEAFF

J gene: TRBJ2-4
V gene: TRBV12-5
D gene: NA
clone size: NA
CDR3 DNA: TGTGCTAGTGGTTTGGGACAGGACTTGTTAGCCAAAAACATTCAGTACTTC
CDR3 protein: CASGLGQDLLAKNIQYF

J gene: TRBJ2-7
V gene: TRBV5-4
D gene: NA
clone size: NA
CDR3 DNA: TGTGCCAGCAGCCTAGAAACAGGGGAGGCTCTCTACGAGCAGTACTTC
CDR3 protein: CASSLETGEALYEQYF

J gene: TRBJ1-2
V gene: TRBV6-1
D gene: TRBD1
clone size: NA
CDR3 DNA: TGTGCCAGCAGTGTAGACCAGGGGGCGTGCGGCTACACCTTC
CDR3 protein: CASSVDQGACGYTF

J gene: TRBJ2-4
V gene: TRBV6-1
D gene: NA
clone size: NA
CDR3 DNA: TGTGCCAGCAGCCAAAAGGACAGAAGGAACATTCAGTACTTC
CDR3 protein: CASSQKDRRNIQYF

J gene: TRBJ1-1
V gene: TRBV6-1
D gene: TRBD1
clone size: NA
CDR3 DNA: TGTGCCAGCAGTGAAGACCCAGGGGGGAACACTGAAGCTTTCTTT
CDR3 protein: CASSEDPGGNTEAFF

J gene: TRBJ2-7
V gene: TRBV19
D gene: TRBD2
clone size: once
CDR3 DNA: TGTGCCAGTAGCCACCAGGTCCCCGTGGGAGGGATGACCTACGAGCAGTACTTC
CDR3 protein: CASSHQVPVGGMTYEQYF

J gene: TRBJ1-6
V gene: TRBV30
D gene: TRBD1
clone size: once
CDR3 DNA: TGTGCCTCCACGGACAGGGGAAACTCACCCCTCCACTTT
CDR3 protein: CASTDRGNSPLHF

J gene: TRBJ1-4
V gene: TRBV5-4
D gene: NA
clone size: NA
CDR3 DNA: TGTGCCAGCAGCCCCAGTGCAACTAATGAAAAACTGTTTTTT
CDR3 protein: CASSPSATNEKLFF

J gene: TRBJ1-6
V gene: TRBV28
D gene: NA
clone size: NA
CDR3 DNA: TGTGCCAGCACCCCCCTCTCGGGATGGGATAATTCACCCCTCCACTTT
CDR3 protein: CASTPLSGWDNSPLHF

J gene: TRBJ2-3
V gene: TRBV5-1
D gene: TRBD2
clone size: NA
CDR3 DNA: TGCGCCAGCAGCTTCGGACTAGCGGGCACAGATACGCAGTATTTT
CDR3 protein: CASSFGLAGTDTQYF

J gene: TRBJ2-1
V gene: TRBV5-6
D gene: NA
clone size: NA
CDR3 DNA: TGTGCCAGCAGCCCCCGGGGCAGGGGTTTTAATGAGCAGTTCTTC
CDR3 protein: CASSPRGRGFNEQFF

J gene: TRBJ2-7
V gene: TRBV19
D gene: NA
clone size: NA
CDR3 DNA: TGTGCCAGTATCGGATTTTCAGGGGTGCGGTACGAGCAGTACTTC
CDR3 protein: CASIGFSGVRYEQYF

J gene: TRBJ2-1
V gene: TRBV11-2
D gene: NA
clone size: NA
CDR3 DNA: TGTGCCAGCAGCTTAGGTATACTTTCCTACAATGAGCAGTTCTTC
CDR3 protein: CASSLGILSYNEQFF

J gene: TRBJ2-5
V gene: TRBV6-1
D gene: NA
clone size: NA
CDR3 DNA: TGTGCCTTTTCACAGGTTCCCAGGGAGACCCAGTACTTC
CDR3 protein: CAFSQVPRETQYF

J gene: TRBJ2-5
V gene: TRBV19
D gene: NA
clone size: NA
CDR3 DNA: TGTGCCAGTAGTATAGGTGGGGCCGGGGGACAAGAGACCCAGTACTTC
CDR3 protein: CASSIGGAGGQETQYF

J gene: TRBJ2-5
V gene: TRBV7-9
D gene: TRBD1
clone size: NA
CDR3 DNA: TGTGCCAGCAGCCGTGGACAGGGCCAAGAGACCCAGTACTTC
CDR3 protein: CASSRGQGQETQYF

J gene: TRBJ2-7
V gene: TRBV6-5
D gene: TRBD1
clone size: NA
CDR3 DNA: TGTGCCAGCAGGAATACAGGGGGCTTGTTCGAGCAGTACTTC
CDR3 protein: CASRNTGGLFEQYF

J gene: TRBJ2-1
V gene: TRBV29-1
D gene: NA
clone size: NA
CDR3 DNA: TGCAGCGTTGAGCGGGGGCTCTCCTACAATGAGCAGTTCTTC
CDR3 protein: CSVERGLSYNEQFF

J gene: TRBJ2-1
V gene: TRBV9
D gene: NA
clone size: NA
CDR3 DNA: TGTGCCAGCAGCGCCGACTCGGGGATTTACAATGAGCAGTTCTTC
CDR3 protein: CASSADSGIYNEQFF

J gene: TRBJ1-2
V gene: TRBV27
D gene: TRBD1
clone size: NA
CDR3 DNA: TGTGCCAGCAGTGGGACCCAGGGGGACTATGGCTACACCTTC
CDR3 protein: CASSGTQGDYGYTF

J gene: TRBJ2-7
V gene: TRBV5-4
D gene: TRBD2
clone size: NA
CDR3 DNA: TGTGCCAGCAGCCCCCCGGGACTAGCGGGAGGGCCCTACGAGCAGTACTTC
CDR3 protein: CASSPPGLAGGPYEQYF

J gene: TRBJ1-2
V gene: TRBV30
D gene: NA
clone size: NA
CDR3 DNA: TGTGCCTGGAGAGGACCAAGGGGCGTGGATGGCTACACCTTC
CDR3 protein: CAWRGPRGVDGYTF

J gene: TRBJ2-7
V gene: TRBV9
D gene: TRBD2
clone size: once
CDR3 DNA: TGTGCCAGCAGCGTAGGGGAAGCAGCGGGAGTCCACGAGCAGTACTTC
CDR3 protein: CASSVGEAAGVHEQYF

J gene: TRBJ1-1
V gene: TRBV7-9
D gene: NA
clone size: NA
CDR3 DNA: TGTGCCAGCAGCTTAGAACAGGGCAATACTGAAGCTTTCTTT
CDR3 protein: CASSLEQGNTEAFF

J gene: TRBJ1-5
V gene: TRBV29-1
D gene: TRBD1
clone size: NA
CDR3 DNA: TGCAGCGCCCCTCCGGGACAGGCCCACAATCAGCCCCAGCATTTT
CDR3 protein: CSAPPGQAHNQPQHF

J gene: TRBJ2-7
V gene: TRBV7-9
D gene: TRBD1
clone size: NA
CDR3 DNA: TGTGCCAGCAGCTTGACAGGGGGCACTTCGGAGCAGTACTTC
CDR3 protein: CASSLTGGTSEQYF

J gene: TRBJ1-6
V gene: TRBV27
D gene: NA
clone size: NA
CDR3 DNA: TGTGCCAGCAGTCAGACCCGGGATTTTAATTCACCCCTCCACTTT
CDR3 protein: CASSQTRDFNSPLHF

J gene: TRBJ2-2
V gene: TRBV7-9
D gene: NA
clone size: NA
CDR3 DNA: TGTGCCAGCAGCTTAAGGAGAAACACCGGGGAGCTGTTTTTT
CDR3 protein: CASSLRRNTGELFF

J gene: TRBJ2-7
V gene: TRBV2
D gene: TRBD1
clone size: NA
CDR3 DNA: TGTGCCACCCCACCTGACAGGGGGCTAGTTTCGGGGGAGCAGTACTTC
CDR3 protein: CATPPDRGLVSGEQYF

J gene: TRBJ1-2
V gene: TRBV10-3
D gene: NA
clone size: NA
CDR3 DNA: TGTGCCGCCCATGGGGGGAGAGTGGGGTTTGATGGCTACACCTTC
CDR3 protein: CAAHGGRVGFDGYTF

J gene: TRBJ2-7
V gene: TRBV7-6
D gene: TRBD2
clone size: NA
CDR3 DNA: TGTGCCAGCAGCTTAGAAGCGGGAGGGAGCTCCTACGAGCAGTACTTC
CDR3 protein: CASSLEAGGSSYEQYF

J gene: TRBJ2-3
V gene: TRBV5-1
D gene: TRBD2
clone size: once
CDR3 DNA: TGCGCCAGCAGAACTAGCGGGGGATCCCAGAGTACAGATACGCAGTATTTT
CDR3 protein: CASRTSGGSQSTDTQYF

J gene: TRBJ2-1
V gene: TRBV30
D gene: NA
clone size: NA
CDR3 DNA: TGTGCCTGGAGTGGAACCTCGAGCTCCTACAATGAGCAGTTCTTC
CDR3 protein: CAWSGTSSSYNEQFF

J gene: TRBJ2-2
V gene: TRBV7-9
D gene: TRBD2
clone size: NA
CDR3 DNA: TGTGCCAGCAGCTTAGAAGTACGACTAGCGGGGACCGGGGAGCTGTTTTTT
CDR3 protein: CASSLEVRLAGTGELFF

J gene: TRBJ1-2
V gene: TRBV19
D gene: NA
clone size: NA
CDR3 DNA: TGTGCCAGTAGTATAGAGTTGAGGGAAGTCGGCTACACCTTC
CDR3 protein: CASSIELREVGYTF

J gene: TRBJ2-5
V gene: TRBV12-5
D gene: TRBD2
clone size: NA
CDR3 DNA: TGTGCTAGTGGTTTGGGGCTAGCGGGCTTCAGCGAAGAGACCCAGTACTTC
CDR3 protein: CASGLGLAGFSEETQYF

J gene: TRBJ2-3
V gene: TRBV10-3
D gene: NA
clone size: few
CDR3 DNA: TGTGCCATCTTGGAGGAGAACACAGATACGCAGTATTTT
CDR3 protein: CAILEENTDTQYF

J gene: TRBJ2-7
V gene: TRBV5-6
D gene: TRBD2
clone size: once
CDR3 DNA: TGTGCCAGCAGCTTGCATAGCGGGAGATACGAGCAGTACTTC
CDR3 protein: CASSLHSGRYEQYF

J gene: TRBJ2-7
V gene: TRBV29-1
D gene: TRBD2
clone size: NA
CDR3 DNA: TGCAGCGTTCTCAGCGGGAGGGCCTACGAGCAGTACTTC
CDR3 protein: CSVLSGRAYEQYF

J gene: TRBJ1-1
V gene: TRBV11-3
D gene: NA
clone size: NA
CDR3 DNA: TGTGCCAGCAGCTTAGACGCCACACCGAACACTGAAGCTTTCTTT
CDR3 protein: CASSLDATPNTEAFF